The subject of this entry is one T cell receptor (beta chain). Its antigen is unknown. The data were obtained in a study of cytomegalovirus exposure and HLA in healthy donors. General study results and limits: The Asian-associated ancestry cluster reportedly had fewer N-insertions than the approximately 670-donor mean in a later analysis. The records held CMV serostatus as the only immune exposure information. Follow-up analysis found HLA locus-dependent TCR association rates, highest for DRB1 and lowest for HLA-C.

Per the germline V gene, CDR1 is SGHTS and CDR2 is YDEGEE. V was trimmed by 6 bases and J by 5 bases, leaving 14 bases between them. The CDR3 totals 13 residues. The PCR was carried out with 60 Vbeta primers and 13 Jbeta primers. Assay used: immunoSEQ multiplex PCR; TCRdb lists only in-frame clones, some missing. The repertoire has about 180,000 clones, about 81% of them found once; the top ten carry around 2.4%. The sequenced material came from PBMCs. The sequence was obtained from a woman aged 25 to 39 in good health and CMV-seronegative. This chain connects TRBV5-8 to TRBJ2-5; D is possibly TRBD2 (5 bases). In DNA form, the CDR3 reads TGTGCCAGCAAGCTCCGGGGTGTGGAGACCCAGTACTTC. Translated: CASKLRGVETQYF. The variable domain in full, with the rest retrieved from reference TRBV5-8 and TRBJ2-5, is EAGVTQSPTHLIKTRGQQATLRCSPISGHTSVYWYQQALGLGLQFLLWYDEGEERNRGNFPPRFSGRQFPNYSSELNVNALELEDSALYLCASKLRGVETQYFGPGTRLLVL.